The source of this T cell receptor (beta chain) is a study of shared clonotypes between healthy human individuals. It was at deep level that the assay was run. The protocol was immunoSEQ multiplex PCR, while the TCRdb copy is restricted to in-frame clones and leaves out a portion. The sample has about half a million clones, 79% seen once; the top ten hold 10% to 15%. The sequenced material came from PBMCs. The TCR originated in a woman aged 35 to 49 in good health. Some clones in this sample may be carry-over from other donors' samples.

The CDR3 coding sequence is TGTGCCAGCAGCACGGGACAGGGCGGGGGTAAGCAGTACTTC. This codes for CASSTGQGGGKQYF. The rearrangement joins TRBV6-5 to TRBJ2-7; 9 nucleotides align to TRBD1. Looked up from germline, CDR1 is MNHEY and CDR2 is SVGAGI. The J segment lost 8 bases and the V segment lost 6 bases, leaving 11 bases of the junction unmatched. The CDR3 consists of 14 residues.